Below are 2 T cell receptor beta chains sequenced from a single sample in a study of blood T cell repertoires in COVID-19. Method: immunoSEQ multiplex PCR; TCRdb's copy keeps in-frame clones and lacks some. This repertoire shows approximately 280,000 clones, about 90% found once; its top ten account for approximately 2%. Sequencing input: PBMCs or T cells enriched from blood (not recorded which). The receptors were gathered from an older woman who had recovered from COVID-19.

V gene TRBV28 combines with J gene TRBJ1-2, with a weak D call TRBD1 (5 bases). Germline CDR1 MDHEN, CDR2 SYDVKM. The CDR3 is 16 residues long. Trimming cost V 7 bases and J 2 bases, with 20 bases left between them. CDR3 region: CASNKAGLGVNYGYTF. In DNA form, the CDR3 reads TGTGCCAGCAACAAAGCGGGGCTTGGGGTAAACTATGGCTACACCTTC.

The V call is TRBV7-9, the J call TRBJ1-2, with D perhaps TRBD1 (5 bases). The CDR3 sequence is 12 residues long. V shed 4 bases and J shed 8 bases, with 11 bases lying between them. In germline, CDR1 is SEHNR, CDR2 FQNEAQ (reference sequence). DNA for the CDR3: TGTGCCAGCAGCTCACGACAGACGGGCTACACCTTC. Encoded protein: CASSSRQTGYTF.